These T cell receptor beta chains were read from a single sample in a study of blood T cells in healthy people across ages. TCRdb re-called the 5' RACE reads through MiXCR, storing one row per CDR3 protein. The sample contains around 1,500,000 distinct CDR3 sequences, under 30% of which appear only once. Sequences were obtained from blood. Receptor source: a young woman in good health. The CDR3 runs from the conserved cysteine through the conserved F or W.

j_call: TRBJ2-5; v_call: TRBV5-1; cdr3_aa: CASEREGRETQYF
j_call: TRBJ1-2; v_call: TRBV29-1; cdr3_aa: CSARYTQGGKGYTF
j_call: TRBJ2-7; v_call: TRBV20-1; cdr3_aa: CSASSQVRSYEQYF
j_call: TRBJ1-1; v_call: TRBV29-1; cdr3_aa: CSVEAGGDAFF
j_call: TRBJ2-7; v_call: TRBV20-1; cdr3_aa: CSALVAGRGGEQYF
j_call: TRBJ2-7; v_call: TRBV29-1; cdr3_aa: CSAYAVSCEQYF
j_call: TRBJ1-2; v_call: TRBV28; cdr3_aa: CASSFVDVNYGYTF
j_call: TRBJ2-5; v_call: TRBV28; cdr3_aa: CTSRGYQETQYF
j_call: TRBJ1-5; v_call: TRBV6-2/TRBV6-3; cdr3_aa: CASSYSKGRFQPQHF
j_call: TRBJ2-5; v_call: TRBV4-1; cdr3_aa: CASSQGLKPPEEGETQYF
j_call: TRBJ2-1; v_call: TRBV5-1; cdr3_aa: CASSLELGGASGFEQFF
j_call: TRBJ1-1; v_call: TRBV27; cdr3_aa: CASSPRGARDEAFF
j_call: TRBJ2-1; v_call: TRBV11-2; cdr3_aa: CASSSGLGAGETYNEQFF
j_call: TRBJ2-1; v_call: TRBV20-1; cdr3_aa: CSATGTVNEQFF
j_call: TRBJ1-2; v_call: TRBV5-1; cdr3_aa: CASRFNEGVGYTF
j_call: TRBJ2-1; v_call: TRBV7-6; cdr3_aa: CASSFGYKRGVYNEQFF
j_call: TRBJ2-1; v_call: TRBV28; cdr3_aa: CASSPGTLEGNEQFF
j_call: TRBJ2-6; v_call: TRBV9; cdr3_aa: CASSSISGANVLTF
j_call: TRBJ2-1; v_call: TRBV12-3/TRBV12-4; cdr3_aa: CASSSRLASYNEQFF
j_call: TRBJ2-4; v_call: TRBV7-8; cdr3_aa: CASSLSLGLGAKNIQYF